The subject of this entry is one T cell receptor (beta chain). Its matching antigen is unknown. The data were obtained in a study of radiation and T cells in renal cell carcinoma. Findings of the study overall: From baseline, blood top tumor clonotypes peaked at 2 weeks post-radiation.

Germline values: CDR1 SGHNT, CDR2 YYREEE (reference sequence). The germline V and J ends were trimmed by 4 bases and 10 bases, with 13 bases remaining between them. This CDR3 is built from 12 residues. This table comes from immunoSEQ multiplex PCR, and its TCRdb copy is limited to in-frame clones, with some not included. The table includes around 74,000 clones, approximately 82% detected once. This sample's time point: blood 4 weeks post-SBRT, at nephrectomy. Treatment defined: 15 Gy SBRT to primary tumor, nephrectomy 4 weeks later. Nephrectomy followed 15 Gy stereotactic body radiation by 4 weeks. This material consisted of blood, taken from a patient whose treatment included radiotherapy and nephrectomy. The source of this sequence is a woman aged 55-70 years with renal cell carcinoma. The chain has TRBV5-4 and TRBJ2-3; D ambiguous. CDR3 protein: CASSQSRAAQYF. CDR3 nucleotides: TGTGCCAGCAGCCAATCACGCGCGGCGCAGTATTTT.